A single sample gave rise to the 19 T cell receptor beta chains below, sequenced in a study of shared clonotypes between healthy human individuals. Produced via immunoSEQ multiplex PCR; TCRdb's table is partial and in-frame only. Among under 1 million clones listed, around 93% were seen once. CD45RO-negative cells were positively selected for CCR7, leaving out terminally differentiated effector memory CD45RA+ cells. Sequenced input: naive CD8+ T cells sorted from blood. These receptors all stem from a man between 25 and 39 years old in good health.

The rearrangement uses TRBV30 and TRBJ2-7; no clear D gene. The CDR3 is 13 amino acids. CDR1 and CDR2 from the germline V gene are GTSNPN and SVGIG (reference sequence). Trimming took 2 bases from V and 4 from J, leaving 12 bases between them. The CDR3 protein is CAWSLGSGYEQYF. In DNA, the CDR3 is TGTGCCTGGAGTCTAGGTTCCGGGTACGAGCAGTACTTC. Looking up the rest from reference TRBV30 and TRBJ2-7 gives the full variable domain: SQTIHQWPATLVQPVGSPLSLECTVEGTSNPNLYWYRQAAGRGLQLLFYSVGIGQISSEVPQNLSASRPQDRQFILSSKKLLLSDSGFYLCAWSLGSGYEQYFGPGTRLTVT.

The chain links TRBV19 to TRBJ2-1, with 12 bases matching TRBD2. Germline V gene sequence: CDR1 LNHDA, CDR2 SQIVND (reference sequence). The length of the CDR3 is 17 residues. J gave up 7 bases and V 3 bases, and 10 bases lay outside the gene matches. CDR3 sequence (DNA): TGTGCCAGTAGTATTTCAGCCGGACTAGCGGGATCTAATGAGCAGTTCTTC. Protein sequence: CASSISAGLAGSNEQFF.

The chain joins TRBV15 to TRBJ2-7, with TRBD1 matching 7 bases. Germline-derived CDR1 and CDR2 are LNHNV and YYDKDF (reference sequence). The V and J ends lost 0 bases and 4 bases, in that order; junction bases with no gene match: 12. CDR3 size: 17 residues. The CDR3 region has the DNA TGTGCCACCAGCAGAGATCTTAGAGGGACAGAGGTTTACGAGCAGTACTTC. It yields the protein CATSRDLRGTEVYEQYF.

The chain joins TRBV7-9 to TRBJ2-2; the D is unclear. The V gene lost 1 base and the J gene lost 10 bases, with 16 bases spanning the gap. Germline-derived CDR1 and CDR2 are SEHNR and FQNEAQ (reference sequence). The CDR3 runs to 15 residues. This chain's CDR3 is CASSLGANWFVELFF. CDR3 sequence (DNA): TGTGCCAGCAGCTTAGGGGCGAACTGGTTTGTGGAGCTGTTTTTT.

This chain connects TRBV2 to TRBJ1-1; D unresolved. The V gene lost 0 bases and the J gene lost 0 bases, with 8 bases spanning the gap. The CDR3 has 15 amino acids. CDR1 is SNHLY and CDR2 is FYNNEI in the germline V gene. DNA of the CDR3: TGTGCCAGCAGTGAAGCGCGACAAATGAACACTGAAGCTTTCTTT. Translated: CASSEARQMNTEAFF.

This chain connects TRBV18 to TRBJ2-5, with 7 bases that match TRBD1. Trimming took 2 bases from V and 3 from J; bases not matched to a gene: 3. Germline values: CDR1 KGHSH, CDR2 LQKENI. The CDR3 runs to 14 residues. The CDR3 DNA reads TGTGCCAGCTCACCATTTGACAGGGAAGAGACCCAGTACTTC. This codes for CASSPFDREETQYF. The entire variable domain, with the rest obtained from reference TRBV18 and TRBJ2-5, is as follows: NAGVMQNPRHLVRRRGQEARLRCSPMKGHSHVYWYRQLPEEGLKFMVYLQKENIIDESGMPKERFSAEFPKEGPSILRIQQVVRGDSAAYFCASSPFDREETQYFGPGTRLLVL.

V gene TRBV28 combines with J gene TRBJ2-3, with D tentatively TRBD2 (7 bases). There are 15 residues in the CDR3. CDR1 is MDHEN and CDR2 is SYDVKM in the germline V gene. V was cut by 3 bases and J by 5 bases, with 15 bases left in between. DNA of the CDR3: TGTGCCAGCAGTTTGGGGGCGGGAGATGAAGATACGCAGTATTTT. Translating gives CASSLGAGDEDTQYF.

V and J are TRBV9 and TRBJ2-2; D possibly corresponds to TRBD1 (6 bases). The CDR3 length is 13 residues. Between the trimmed V and J ends, which lost 2 bases and 9 bases, there was a span of 11 bases. CDR1 is SGDLS, CDR2 YYNGEE, per germline. The CDR3 coding sequence is TGTGCCAGCAGCGTGGCAGGGGAGCGGGAGCTGTTTTTT. It translates to CASSVAGERELFF.

This clone was observed once. V and J are TRBV27 and TRBJ2-3; 14 bases agree with TRBD2. The germline gives CDR1 MNHEY, CDR2 SMNVEV (reference sequence). This CDR3 comprises 16 residues. The junction had 10 bases not matched to a gene; V was cut back by 10 bases and J by 4 bases. CDR3 in amino acids: CATEGTSGRGADTQYF. The CDR3, as DNA: TGTGCCACCGAGGGGACTAGCGGGAGAGGTGCAGATACGCAGTATTTT.

This clone was recorded only once. V is TRBV27 and J is TRBJ2-1; 8 nucleotides match TRBD2. The V gene's germline CDR1 is MNHEY and CDR2 SMNVEV (reference sequence). The CDR3 has 14 residues. Germline trimming cut 5 bases from V and 8 bases from J; bases unmatched to any gene: 8. CDR3 amino acids: CASSLLGRGDEQFF. The DNA for the CDR3 is TGTGCCAGCAGTCTCCTCGGGAGGGGCGATGAGCAGTTCTTC.

V gene TRBV2 combines with J gene TRBJ1-5; 10 bases are shared with TRBD1. J lost 1 base, V lost 7 bases, and 10 bases had no gene match. This CDR3 has 17 amino acids. The germline CDR1 and CDR2 sequences are SNHLY and FYNNEI. The CDR3 loop reads CASKDRGFSLSNQPQHF. As DNA, the CDR3 is TGTGCCAGCAAGGACAGGGGGTTCTCTCTAAGCAATCAGCCCCAGCATTTT. Filled out from reference TRBV2 and TRBJ1-5, the complete variable domain reads EPEVTQTPSHQVTQMGQEVILRCVPISNHLYFYWYRQILGQKVEFLVSFYNNEISEKSEIFDDQFSVERPDGSNFTLKIRSTKLEDSAMYFCASKDRGFSLSNQPQHFGDGTRLSIL.

The rearrangement uses TRBV7-2 and TRBJ2-3; 11 bases align to TRBD2. Looked up from germline, CDR1 is SGHTA and CDR2 is FQGNSA. CDR3 size: 15 residues. V was clipped by 1 base and J by 7 bases; unmatched bases: 4. Here the CDR3 DNA reads TGTGCCAGCAGCTTAGAACTAGCGGGAGCAAATACGCAGTATTTT. Translated, it gives CASSLELAGANTQYF.

The chain employs TRBV21-1 and TRBJ2-5. TRBV21-1 is termed a pseudogene. There are 19 residues in the CDR3. Here the CDR3 reads CASSKKKEGGPTPQETQYF. The CDR3 DNA reads TGTGCCAGCAGCAAAAAAAAGGAGGGGGGTCCCACGCCACAAGAGACCCAGTACTTC.

The V gene is TRBV7-6, the J gene TRBJ2-1, with D perhaps TRBD1 (6 bases). The CDR3 runs 16 residues. V was shortened by 3 bases and J by 7 bases, with 19 bases between the two germline ends. Germline-derived CDR1 and CDR2 are SGHVS and FNYEAQ. CDR3 DNA: TGTGCCAGCAGCTTGTCGGACAGTTTGATGTATAATGAGCAGTTCTTC. Protein product: CASSLSDSLMYNEQFF.

V usage is TRBV7-6 and J usage is TRBJ2-7, with 7 bases lining up with TRBD2. CDR3 length: 15 residues. V was clipped by 5 bases and J by 2 bases; unmatched bases: 9. Germline CDR1 reads SGHVS; CDR2 reads FNYEAQ. The CDR3: CASSPRAGPTYEQYF. In DNA form, the CDR3 reads TGTGCCAGCAGCCCCCGAGCGGGGCCAACCTACGAGCAGTACTTC.

Worth noting for this clone: The same CDR3 arises from other DNA sequences in this sample as well. This chain connects TRBV9 to TRBJ2-5; perhaps TRBD2 as D (5 bases). Germline assignment: CDR1 SGDLS and CDR2 YYNGEE. Trimming removed 2 bases at V and 1 base at J, with 9 bases between. The CDR3 length is 14 residues. The DNA of the CDR3 is TGTGCCAGCAGCGTGGCGGGTCTCCAAGAGACCCAGTACTTC. It specifies CASSVAGLQETQYF.

This chain links TRBV10-3 with TRBJ2-7; TRBD2 matches 9 bases. V was pared by 10 bases and J by 6 bases, with 10 bases of the junction left unmatched. Germline CDR1 reads ENHRY; CDR2 reads SYGVKD. CDR3 length: 13 amino acids. The CDR3 nucleotides read TGTGCCACGGCGGCGGGAGGGGTAGGCGAGCAGTACTTC. Translating gives CATAAGGVGEQYF.

The chain couples TRBV7-9 to TRBJ2-1; 13 positions agree with TRBD2. Per germline, CDR1 SEHNR and CDR2 FQNEAQ (reference sequence). This CDR3 is built from 16 residues. Trimming at V came to 6 bases and at J to 0 bases, leaving 2 bases not matched to a gene. The CDR3 is CASRWTSGSSYNEQFF. In DNA form, the CDR3 reads TGTGCCAGCAGATGGACTAGCGGGAGCTCCTACAATGAGCAGTTCTTC.

Only a few counts were recorded for this clone. The rearrangement uses TRBV27 and TRBJ2-1; 9 positions agree with TRBD2. With V trimmed by 5 bases and J by 6 bases, 8 bases remained unmatched. Germline V CDR1 and CDR2: MNHEY, SMNVEV (reference sequence). CDR3 length: 15 amino acids. The CDR3 nucleotides read TGTGCCAGCAGTATTTCCGGGACTAGCATCAATGAGCAGTTCTTC. It is translated as CASSISGTSINEQFF.